The 3 T cell receptor beta chains listed next were all sequenced from one sample in a study of T cell repertoires in ileal Crohn's disease. Using immunoSEQ multiplex PCR, the repertoire was profiled, and TCRdb retains in-frame clones only, with some absent. The sample lists some 14,000 clones, under 90% occurring once. Sequencing was performed on ileal tissue. Receptors originate from an adult with Crohn's disease.

This sequence joins TRBV5-4 and TRBJ1-1; D is unclear. The CDR3 is made up of 15 amino acids. Trimming stripped 0 bases from V and 3 bases from J, with 12 bases between. Germline V gene data show CDR1 as SGHNT and CDR2 as YYREEE (reference sequence). CDR3 bases: TGTGCCAGCAGCTTGGATGCGGGTCCCGACACTGAAGCTTTCTTT. It specifies CASSLDAGPDTEAFF.

Notes on this clone: One end of the junction fails to match germline, which may point to a read error. The chain links TRBV7-7 to TRBJ1-3; D may be TRBD1 (6 bases). Germline loops: CDR1 SSHAT, CDR2 FNYEAQ (reference sequence). The CDR3 has 15 amino acids. The CDR3 is CASSLSLGTGNTIYF. DNA for the CDR3: TGTGCTAGCAGCTTATCTCTTGGGACAGGAAACACCATATATTTT. Combining the CDR3 with reference TRBV7-7 and TRBJ1-3 gives the whole variable domain GAGVSQSPRYKVTKRGQDVTLRCDPISSHATLYWYQQALGQGPEFLTYFNYEAQPDKSGLPSDRFSAERPEGSISTLTIQRTEQRDSAMYRCASSLSLGTGNTIYFGEGSWLTVV.

This rearrangement joins TRBV7-2 to TRBJ2-7; D uncertain. V lost 5 bases and J lost 6, with 11 bases in between. There are 12 residues in the CDR3. Per the germline V gene, CDR1 is SGHTA and CDR2 is FQGNSA. CDR3 nucleotide sequence: TGTGCCAGCAGCCTCGGTCCAGGCGAGCAGTACTTC. This translates into CASSLGPGEQYF.